This record concerns one T cell receptor beta chain sequence. What it recognizes is unknown. DNA at about 210 ng, roughly 27,000 T cell genomes, went into sorted-subset replicate PCRs. This table comes from immunoSEQ multiplex PCR, and its TCRdb copy is limited to in-frame clones, with some not included. This sample has millions of clones; just over 90% occur once, and the top ten carry under 0.45%. This sample was taken from a study of shared clonotypes between healthy human individuals. Study in general: Sampling drew on donors who were a couple of women and three men aged 18 to 49. Study-level results: The naive CD4 repertoires of several donors were compared, and about 5% of clonotypes were shared.

V shed 3 bases and J shed 8 bases, with 13 bases lying between them. This CDR3 contains 13 residues. Looked up from germline, CDR1 is SGDLS and CDR2 is YYNGEE. The clonotype comes from a man younger than 30 in good health. Some clones in this sample may be carry-over from other donors' samples. The sequencing sample was made of naive CD4+ T cells from PBMCs. Subset noted: CD45RA+ positively selected. The chain joins TRBV9 to TRBJ2-3, with D uncertain. The CDR3 DNA is TGTGCCAGCAGCGAGGCCCCCCCGGGTACGCAGTATTTT. It codes for CASSEAPPGTQYF.